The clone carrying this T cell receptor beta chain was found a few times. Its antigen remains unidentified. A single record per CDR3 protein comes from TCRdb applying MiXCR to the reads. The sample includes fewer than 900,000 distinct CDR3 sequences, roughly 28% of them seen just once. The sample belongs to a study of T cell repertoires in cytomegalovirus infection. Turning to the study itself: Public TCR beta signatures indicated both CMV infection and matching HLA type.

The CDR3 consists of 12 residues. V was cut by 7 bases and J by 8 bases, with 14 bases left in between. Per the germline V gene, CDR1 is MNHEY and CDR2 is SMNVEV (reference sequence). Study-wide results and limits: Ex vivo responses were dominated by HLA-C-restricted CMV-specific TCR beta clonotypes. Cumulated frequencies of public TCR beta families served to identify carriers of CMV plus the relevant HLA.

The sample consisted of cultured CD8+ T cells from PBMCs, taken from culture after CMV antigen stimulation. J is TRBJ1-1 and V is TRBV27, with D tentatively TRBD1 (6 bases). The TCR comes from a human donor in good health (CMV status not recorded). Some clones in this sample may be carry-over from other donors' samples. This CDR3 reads CASKGGGIEAFF. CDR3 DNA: TGTGCCAGCAAGGGGGGGGGAATAGAAGCTTTCTTT.